This T cell receptor beta chain was sequenced for a study of Graves' ophthalmopathy and Graves' hyperthyroidism. Amplification from RNA transcripts yielded the TCR beta CDR3 regions. First-round RT-PCR with HTBI primers preceded a second-round multiplex PCR. TCRdb called the multiplex PCR reads again in MiXCR, with one record for every CDR3 protein. The sample holds 650,000 to 800,000 distinct CDR3 sequences, 35% to 45% seen once. As for this clonotype: At one end the junction does not follow the germline gene, possibly because of a read error.

Germline values: CDR1 WSHSY, CDR2 SAAADI. The CDR3 consists of 13 residues. The gene calls are TRBV10-2 and TRBJ2-7; the D gene could be TRBD1 or TRBD2 (5 bases each). This sequence originates from an adult man with Graves' ophthalmopathy. The sequenced material came from peripheral blood. For the CDR3, the DNA is TGTGCCACCCACGGGGACGGCTCCTACGAGCAGTACTTC. It yields the protein CATHGDGSYEQYF.